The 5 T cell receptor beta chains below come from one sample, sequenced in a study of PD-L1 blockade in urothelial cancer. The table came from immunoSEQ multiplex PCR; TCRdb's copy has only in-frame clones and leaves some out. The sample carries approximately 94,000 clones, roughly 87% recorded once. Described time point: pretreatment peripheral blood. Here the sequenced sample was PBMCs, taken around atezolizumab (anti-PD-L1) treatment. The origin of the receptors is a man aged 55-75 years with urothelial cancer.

This CDR3 reads CASSQESRPEVETQYF. In DNA, the CDR3 is TGCGCCAGCAGCCAAGAAAGCCGGCCAGAGGTAGAGACCCAGTACTTC. V and J are TRBV4-3 and TRBJ2-5; D gene unclear. The CDR3 length is 16 residues. V was clipped by 0 bases and J by 4 bases, with 15 bases between them. Germline assignment: CDR1 LGHNA and CDR2 YSLEER.

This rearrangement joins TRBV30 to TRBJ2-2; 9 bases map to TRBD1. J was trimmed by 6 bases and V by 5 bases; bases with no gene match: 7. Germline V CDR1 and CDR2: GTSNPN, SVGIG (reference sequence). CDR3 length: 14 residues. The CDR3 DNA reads TGTGCCTGGTCCGGGACAGGGTATTCCGGGGAGCTGTTTTTT. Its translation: CAWSGTGYSGELFF.

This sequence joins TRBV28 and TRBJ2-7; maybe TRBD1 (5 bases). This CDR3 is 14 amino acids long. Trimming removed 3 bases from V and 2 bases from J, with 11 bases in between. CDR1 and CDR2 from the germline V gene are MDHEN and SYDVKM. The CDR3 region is CASSLVGETYEQYF. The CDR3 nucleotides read TGTGCCAGCAGTTTGGTAGGGGAAACCTACGAGCAGTACTTC. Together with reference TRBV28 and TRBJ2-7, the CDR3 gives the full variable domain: DVKVTQSSRYLVKRTGEKVFLECVQDMDHENMFWYRQDPGLGLRLIYFSYDVKMKEKGDIPEGYSVSREKKERFSLILESASTNQTSMYLCASSLVGETYEQYFGPGTRLTVT.

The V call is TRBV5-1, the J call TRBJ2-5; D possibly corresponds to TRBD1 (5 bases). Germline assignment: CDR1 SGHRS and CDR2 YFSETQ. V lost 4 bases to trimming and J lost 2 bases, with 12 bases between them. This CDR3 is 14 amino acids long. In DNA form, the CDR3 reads TGCGCCAGCAGCCCCGCCGACAGACAAGAGACCCAGTACTTC. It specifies CASSPADRQETQYF.

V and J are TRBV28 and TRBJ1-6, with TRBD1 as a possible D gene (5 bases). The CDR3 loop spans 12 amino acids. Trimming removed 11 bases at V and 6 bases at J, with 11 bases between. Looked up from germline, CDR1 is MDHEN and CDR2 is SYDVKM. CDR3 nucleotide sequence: TGTGCCGTGGACACACTTAATTCACCCCTCCACTTT. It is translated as CAVDTLNSPLHF.